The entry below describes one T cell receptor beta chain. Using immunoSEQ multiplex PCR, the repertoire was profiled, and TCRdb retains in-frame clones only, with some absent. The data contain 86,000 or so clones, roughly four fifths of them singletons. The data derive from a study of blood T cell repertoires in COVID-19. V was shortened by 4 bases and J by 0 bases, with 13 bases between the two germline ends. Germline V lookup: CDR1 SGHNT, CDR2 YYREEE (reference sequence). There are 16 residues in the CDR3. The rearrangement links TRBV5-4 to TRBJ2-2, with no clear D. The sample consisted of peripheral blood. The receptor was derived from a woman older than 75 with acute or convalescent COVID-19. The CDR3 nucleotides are TGTGCCAGCAGCGGGCCCTTCGGCCCGAACACCGGGGAGCTGTTTTTT. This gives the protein CASSGPFGPNTGELFF.